This is a list of T cell receptor beta chains from one sample in a study of CD8 T cells in ankylosing spondylitis. One entry per CDR3 protein, called by TCRdb with MiXCR from the 5' RACE reads. The table records almost 45,000 distinct CDR3 sequences, approximately 9.9% of them present only once. The source material was blood, either unsorted or a sorted T cell fraction (not recorded which). The receptors derive from a male donor with ankylosing spondylitis or in good health (not recorded which). Both conserved end residues are part of each CDR3. The D gene is left open where the match is weak. Clone size is given for some rows only: seen once, a few or many times, or a class if the clone is expanded.

clone size: .; D gene: .; V gene: TRBV5-4; J gene: TRBJ1-2; CDR3 protein: CASSLSPPGLGQGSYGYTF; CDR3 DNA: TGTGCCAGCAGCTTAAGCCCTCCGGGTCTGGGGCAGGGATCCTATGGCTACACCTTC
clone size: many; D gene: TRBD1; V gene: TRBV9; J gene: TRBJ2-3; CDR3 protein: CASSARQGNTQYF; CDR3 DNA: TGTGCCAGCAGCGCACGACAGGGAAATACGCAGTATTTT
clone size: many; D gene: .; V gene: TRBV9; J gene: TRBJ1-6; CDR3 protein: CASSVRERAPLHF; CDR3 DNA: TGTGCCAGCAGCGTAAGGGAACGGGCACCCCTCCACTTT
clone size: many; D gene: TRBD1; V gene: TRBV5-1; J gene: TRBJ2-7; CDR3 protein: CASSLLGQFYEQYF; CDR3 DNA: TGCGCCAGCAGCTTGCTGGGACAGTTCTACGAGCAGTACTTC
clone size: few; D gene: .; V gene: TRBV10-2; J gene: TRBJ2-1; CDR3 protein: CACKIQGGNEQFF; CDR3 DNA: TGCGCCTGCAAGATACAGGGAGGGAATGAGCAGTTCTTC
clone size: many; D gene: TRBD2; V gene: TRBV3-1; J gene: TRBJ2-1; CDR3 protein: CASSRILAGDYNEQFF; CDR3 DNA: TGTGCCAGCAGCCGCATACTAGCGGGGGATTACAATGAGCAGTTCTTC
clone size: many; D gene: TRBD1; V gene: TRBV5-1; J gene: TRBJ1-2; CDR3 protein: CASSRNGAGGDGYTF; CDR3 DNA: TGCGCCAGCAGCCGTAACGGAGCAGGGGGCGATGGCTACACCTTC
clone size: many; D gene: .; V gene: TRBV3-1; J gene: TRBJ2-1; CDR3 protein: CASSARRQPYNEQFF; CDR3 DNA: TGTGCCAGCAGCGCAAGAAGGCAGCCTTACAATGAGCAGTTCTTC
clone size: many; D gene: .; V gene: TRBV29-1; J gene: TRBJ1-2; CDR3 protein: CSVGGGALGYGYTF; CDR3 DNA: TGCAGCGTTGGTGGGGGGGCGCTTGGCTATGGCTACACCTTC
clone size: many; D gene: TRBD1; V gene: TRBV28; J gene: TRBJ2-4; CDR3 protein: CRGDRVCWMAKNIQYF; CDR3 DNA: TGTCGGGGGGACAGGGTATGCTGGATGGCCAAAAACATTCAGTACTTC
clone size: few; D gene: TRBD1; V gene: TRBV20-1; J gene: TRBJ2-7; CDR3 protein: CSARDLGGLNEQYF; CDR3 DNA: TGCAGTGCTAGAGATCTAGGGGGCCTCAACGAGCAGTACTTC
clone size: .; D gene: .; V gene: TRBV7-8; J gene: TRBJ1-3; CDR3 protein: CASSLHNSGNTIYF; CDR3 DNA: TGTGCCAGCAGCTTACACAACTCTGGAAACACCATATATTTT
clone size: many; D gene: TRBD2; V gene: TRBV30; J gene: TRBJ2-1; CDR3 protein: CAWTPWAGGSYNEQFF; CDR3 DNA: TGTGCCTGGACCCCTTGGGCGGGGGGCTCCTACAATGAGCAGTTCTTC
clone size: .; D gene: .; V gene: TRBV5-1; J gene: TRBJ1-4; CDR3 protein: CASSGPDQGYDEKLFF; CDR3 DNA: TGCGCCTCCTCGGGACCCGACCAGGGGTACGATGAAAAACTGTTTTTT
clone size: few; D gene: .; V gene: TRBV18; J gene: TRBJ2-7; CDR3 protein: CASSPPNGFYEQYF; CDR3 DNA: TGTGCCAGCTCACCACCTAATGGTTTCTACGAGCAGTACTTC
clone size: .; D gene: .; V gene: TRBV4-2; J gene: TRBJ2-5; CDR3 protein: CASSQEKGTQYF; CDR3 DNA: TGTGCCAGCAGCCAAGAAAAGGGGACCCAGTACTTC
clone size: many; D gene: .; V gene: TRBV18; J gene: TRBJ2-1; CDR3 protein: CASSPSRDYNEQFF; CDR3 DNA: TGTGCCAGCTCACCGTCAAGGGACTACAATGAGCAGTTCTTC
clone size: many; D gene: .; V gene: TRBV5-6; J gene: TRBJ2-2; CDR3 protein: CASRVYYRIPGELFF; CDR3 DNA: TGTGCCAGCAGAGTATATTACAGGATCCCCGGGGAGCTGTTTTTT
clone size: .; D gene: TRBD2; V gene: TRBV10-3; J gene: TRBJ2-3; CDR3 protein: CAISEAGDGTDTQYF; CDR3 DNA: TGTGCCATCAGCGAAGCGGGGGATGGCACAGATACGCAGTATTTT
clone size: many; D gene: .; V gene: TRBV10-3; J gene: TRBJ2-1; CDR3 protein: CAISHHPDGGRYNEQFF; CDR3 DNA: TGTGCCATTTCACACCACCCTGATGGGGGCCGATACAATGAGCAGTTCTTC
clone size: .; D gene: .; V gene: TRBV7-9; J gene: TRBJ2-4; CDR3 protein: CASSLQDKNIQYF; CDR3 DNA: TGTGCCAGCAGCTTACAAGACAAAAACATTCAGTACTTC
clone size: many; D gene: TRBD2; V gene: TRBV29-1; J gene: TRBJ2-2; CDR3 protein: CSVAVGASGGIGELFF; CDR3 DNA: TGCAGCGTTGCAGTGGGGGCTAGCGGGGGTATCGGGGAGCTGTTTTTT
clone size: many; D gene: .; V gene: TRBV12-3/TRBV12-4; J gene: TRBJ1-4; CDR3 protein: CASSLGPGGEKLFF; CDR3 DNA: TGTGCCAGCAGTTTAGGCCCCGGGGGAGAAAAACTGTTTTTT
clone size: many; D gene: TRBD2; V gene: TRBV12-3/TRBV12-4; J gene: TRBJ2-2; CDR3 protein: CASSLVRGDELFF; CDR3 DNA: TGTGCCAGCAGTTTAGTTCGGGGGGACGAGCTGTTTTTT
clone size: .; D gene: TRBD2; V gene: TRBV19; J gene: TRBJ2-2; CDR3 protein: CASSPSGGHGGELFF; CDR3 DNA: TGTGCCAGTAGTCCTAGCGGGGGGCATGGCGGGGAGCTGTTTTTT
clone size: many; D gene: .; V gene: TRBV7-8; J gene: TRBJ2-1; CDR3 protein: CASSLNVGDEQFF; CDR3 DNA: TGTGCCAGCAGTCTCAATGTAGGGGATGAGCAGTTCTTC
clone size: .; D gene: .; V gene: TRBV7-2; J gene: TRBJ2-3; CDR3 protein: CASSSMLSTDTQYF; CDR3 DNA: TGTGCCAGCAGCTCGATGTTAAGCACAGATACGCAGTATTTT
clone size: .; D gene: .; V gene: TRBV5-5; J gene: TRBJ1-6; CDR3 protein: CASSPTYSSYNSPLHF; CDR3 DNA: TGTGCCAGCAGCCCGACATATAGCTCCTATAATTCACCCCTCCACTTT
clone size: many; D gene: .; V gene: TRBV5-1; J gene: TRBJ2-5; CDR3 protein: CASSRTDQGTQYF; CDR3 DNA: TGCGCCAGCAGCAGGACGGACCAGGGGACCCAGTACTTC
clone size: many; D gene: TRBD1; V gene: TRBV5-1; J gene: TRBJ1-6; CDR3 protein: CASSWGDREDSPLHF; CDR3 DNA: TGCGCCAGCAGCTGGGGGGACAGGGAAGACTCACCCCTCCACTTT
clone size: many; D gene: .; V gene: TRBV6-5; J gene: TRBJ1-2; CDR3 protein: CASSYSLSSPYGYTF; CDR3 DNA: TGTGCCAGCAGTTACTCTCTCAGCTCTCCCTATGGCTACACCTTC
clone size: few; D gene: TRBD1; V gene: TRBV20-1; J gene: TRBJ2-5; CDR3 protein: CSARRGQNQETQYF; CDR3 DNA: TGCAGTGCTAGAAGGGGACAGAACCAAGAGACCCAGTACTTC
clone size: many; D gene: TRBD1; V gene: TRBV29-1; J gene: TRBJ1-2; CDR3 protein: CSVEGQAHYGYTF; CDR3 DNA: TGCAGCGTTGAGGGACAGGCGCACTATGGCTACACCTTC
clone size: medium-sized; D gene: .; V gene: TRBV12-3/TRBV12-4; J gene: TRBJ1-1; CDR3 protein: CASSLRSGMNTEAFF; CDR3 DNA: TGTGCCAGCAGTTTAAGGTCAGGGATGAACACTGAAGCTTTCTTT
clone size: many; D gene: .; V gene: TRBV23-1; J gene: TRBJ1-4; CDR3 protein: CASSVTGGYNEKLFF; CDR3 DNA: TGCGCCAGCAGTGTGACAGGAGGCTATAATGAAAAACTGTTTTTT
clone size: many; D gene: .; V gene: TRBV7-2; J gene: TRBJ2-1; CDR3 protein: CASSLEQYNEQFF; CDR3 DNA: TGTGCCAGCAGCTTAGAACAGTACAATGAGCAGTTCTTC
clone size: many; D gene: .; V gene: TRBV12-3/TRBV12-4; J gene: TRBJ2-5; CDR3 protein: CASSLGVTQYF; CDR3 DNA: TGTGCCAGCAGTTTGGGGGTGACCCAGTACTTC
clone size: .; D gene: .; V gene: TRBV2; J gene: TRBJ1-1; CDR3 protein: CASGGLSEAFF; CDR3 DNA: TGTGCCAGCGGCGGACTGAGTGAGGCTTTCTTT
clone size: many; D gene: TRBD1; V gene: TRBV24-1; J gene: TRBJ1-1; CDR3 protein: CATSDSGTDYTEAFF; CDR3 DNA: TGTGCCACCAGTGATTCCGGGACAGACTACACTGAAGCTTTCTTT
clone size: many; D gene: .; V gene: TRBV28; J gene: TRBJ1-2; CDR3 protein: CASSSPQWDGGNYGYTF; CDR3 DNA: TGTGCCAGCAGTTCCCCTCAGTGGGACGGAGGAAACTATGGCTACACCTTC
clone size: .; D gene: .; V gene: TRBV18; J gene: TRBJ2-2; CDR3 protein: CASSPSDSRELFF; CDR3 DNA: TGTGCCAGCTCACCATCGGACAGTCGGGAGCTGTTTTTT
clone size: .; D gene: .; V gene: TRBV5-1; J gene: TRBJ2-3; CDR3 protein: CASSLRDPSTDTQYF; CDR3 DNA: TGCGCCAGCAGCTTGCGGGACCCTAGCACAGATACGCAGTATTTT
clone size: many; D gene: TRBD1; V gene: TRBV5-1; J gene: TRBJ2-2; CDR3 protein: CASASGGNPGELFF; CDR3 DNA: TGCGCCAGTGCCTCAGGGGGCAATCCCGGGGAGCTGTTTTTT
clone size: many; D gene: .; V gene: TRBV10-3; J gene: TRBJ2-5; CDR3 protein: CAIGAETQYF; CDR3 DNA: TGTGCCATCGGTGCGGAGACCCAGTACTTC
clone size: .; D gene: .; V gene: TRBV29-1; J gene: TRBJ2-7; CDR3 protein: CSVEGAGRYEQYF; CDR3 DNA: TGCAGCGTTGAAGGGGCAGGGAGGTACGAGCAGTACTTC
clone size: many; D gene: TRBD1; V gene: TRBV7-7; J gene: TRBJ1-1; CDR3 protein: CASSLGQGTEAFF; CDR3 DNA: TGTGCCAGCAGCTTAGGACAGGGGACTGAAGCTTTCTTT
clone size: many; D gene: .; V gene: TRBV6-1; J gene: TRBJ1-1; CDR3 protein: CASSEQPNTEAFF; CDR3 DNA: TGTGCCAGCAGTGAACAGCCGAACACTGAAGCTTTCTTT
clone size: .; D gene: TRBD1; V gene: TRBV11-2; J gene: TRBJ1-1; CDR3 protein: CASSTWDRMRTEAFF; CDR3 DNA: TGTGCCAGCAGCACCTGGGACAGGATGAGGACTGAAGCTTTCTTT
clone size: many; D gene: .; V gene: TRBV6-5; J gene: TRBJ2-3; CDR3 protein: CASSYGWTPSTDTQYF; CDR3 DNA: TGTGCCAGCAGTTACGGATGGACACCGAGCACAGATACGCAGTATTTT
clone size: few; D gene: TRBD1; V gene: TRBV4-2; J gene: TRBJ1-2; CDR3 protein: CASSQRQGRDYGYTF; CDR3 DNA: TGTGCCAGCAGCCAACGACAGGGTCGTGACTATGGCTACACCTTC
clone size: many; D gene: .; V gene: TRBV5-1; J gene: TRBJ2-5; CDR3 protein: CASSLEIGKETQYF; CDR3 DNA: TGCGCCAGCAGCTTGGAAATCGGGAAAGAGACCCAGTACTTC
clone size: .; D gene: .; V gene: TRBV30; J gene: TRBJ1-1; CDR3 protein: CAWSGGRDTEAFF; CDR3 DNA: TGTGCCTGGTCCGGGGGCCGAGACACTGAAGCTTTCTTT
clone size: many; D gene: .; V gene: TRBV12-3/TRBV12-4; J gene: TRBJ2-2; CDR3 protein: CASSLGDGELFF; CDR3 DNA: TGTGCCAGCAGTTTAGGGGACGGGGAGCTGTTTTTT